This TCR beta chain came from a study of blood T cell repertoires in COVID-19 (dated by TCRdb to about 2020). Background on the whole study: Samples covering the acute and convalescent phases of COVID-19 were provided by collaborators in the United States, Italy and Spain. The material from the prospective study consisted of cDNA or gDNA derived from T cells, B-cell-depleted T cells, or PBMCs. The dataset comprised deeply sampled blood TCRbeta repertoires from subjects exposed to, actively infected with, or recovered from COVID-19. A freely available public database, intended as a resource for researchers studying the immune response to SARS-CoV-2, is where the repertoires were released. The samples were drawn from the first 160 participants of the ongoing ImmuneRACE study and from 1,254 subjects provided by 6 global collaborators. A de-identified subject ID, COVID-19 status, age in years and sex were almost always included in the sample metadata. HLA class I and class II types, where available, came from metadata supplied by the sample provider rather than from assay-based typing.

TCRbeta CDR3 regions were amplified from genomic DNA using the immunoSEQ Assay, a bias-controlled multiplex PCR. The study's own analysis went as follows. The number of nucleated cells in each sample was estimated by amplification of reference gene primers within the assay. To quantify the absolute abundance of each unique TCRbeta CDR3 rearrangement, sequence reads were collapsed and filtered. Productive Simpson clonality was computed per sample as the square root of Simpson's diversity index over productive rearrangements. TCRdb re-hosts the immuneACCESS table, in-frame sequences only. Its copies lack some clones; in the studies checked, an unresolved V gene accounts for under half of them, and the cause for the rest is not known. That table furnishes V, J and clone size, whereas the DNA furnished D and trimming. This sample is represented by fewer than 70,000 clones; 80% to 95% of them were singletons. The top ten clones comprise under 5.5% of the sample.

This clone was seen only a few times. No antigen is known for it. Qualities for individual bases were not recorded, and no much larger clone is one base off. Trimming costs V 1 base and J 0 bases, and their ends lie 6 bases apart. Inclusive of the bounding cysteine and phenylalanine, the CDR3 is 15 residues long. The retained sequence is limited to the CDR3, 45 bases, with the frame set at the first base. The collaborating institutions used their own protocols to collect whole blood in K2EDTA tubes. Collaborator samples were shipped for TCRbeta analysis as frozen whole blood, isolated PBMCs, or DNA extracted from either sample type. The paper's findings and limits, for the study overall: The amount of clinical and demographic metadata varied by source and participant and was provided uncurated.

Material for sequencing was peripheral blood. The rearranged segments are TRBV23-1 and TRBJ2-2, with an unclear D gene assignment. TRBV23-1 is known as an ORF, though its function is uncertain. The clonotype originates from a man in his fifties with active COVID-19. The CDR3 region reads CASSQYYANTGELFF. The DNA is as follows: TGCGCCAGCAGTCAATACTACGCGAACACCGGGGAGCTGTTTTTT.